This T cell receptor (beta chain) was obtained from a study of CD8 T cells in ankylosing spondylitis. General observations from the study: Among TCR beta sequences, a motif of several highly homologous variants appeared characteristic of ankylosing spondylitis blood.

TCRdb called the 5' RACE reads again in MiXCR, with one record for every CDR3 protein. Of more than 400,000 distinct CDR3 sequences in the sample, less than 6% were seen once. Germline V gives CDR1 SEHNR, CDR2 FQNEAQ (reference sequence). V lost 1 base to trimming and J lost 5 bases, with 17 bases between them. This CDR3 has 17 amino acids. Only a few counts were recorded for this clonotype. The antigen is not known. Material: blood, either unsorted or a sorted T cell fraction (not recorded which). The origin of this receptor is a male donor with ankylosing spondylitis. The rearrangement joins TRBV7-9 to TRBJ2-2, with D perhaps matching TRBD1 (5 bases). The CDR3: CASSLDRGQGRTGELFF. The CDR3 coding sequence is TGTGCCAGCAGCTTAGATCGAGGCCAGGGAAGAACCGGGGAGCTGTTTTTT.